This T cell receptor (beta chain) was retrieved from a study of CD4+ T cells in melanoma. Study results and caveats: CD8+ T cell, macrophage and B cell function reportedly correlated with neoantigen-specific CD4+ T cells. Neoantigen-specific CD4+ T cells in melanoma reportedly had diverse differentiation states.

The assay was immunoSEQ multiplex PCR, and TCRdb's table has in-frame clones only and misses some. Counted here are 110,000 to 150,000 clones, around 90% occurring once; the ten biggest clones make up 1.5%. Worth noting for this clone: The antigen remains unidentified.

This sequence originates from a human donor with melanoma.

The CDR3 protein is CASSPQGVRSDYGYTF. In DNA form, the CDR3 reads TGTGCCAGCAGCCCCCAGGGGGTAAGGTCTGACTATGGCTACACCTTC. The chain uses TRBV7-9 and TRBJ1-2, with 7 positions matching TRBD1. The CDR3 is 16 amino acids. CDR1 is SEHNR, CDR2 FQNEAQ, per germline (reference sequence). Losses at the gene ends were 5 bases for V and 3 bases for J; bases not matched to a gene: 12.